The T cell receptor beta chain under discussion was sequenced for a study of OX40 agonist ivuxolimab in advanced cancers. The junction had 4 bases not matched to a gene; V was cut back by 5 bases and J by 0 bases. Germline V gene lookup returns CDR1 SNHLY and CDR2 FYNNEI. The CDR3 consists of 15 residues. Study conclusions and caveats: Partial responders at 0.1-3.0 mg/kg had among the lowest clonal expansion.

There are a few counts of this clone. No antigen is known for it. Measured with immunoSEQ multiplex PCR; TCRdb has only the in-frame clones, and not every one. This table holds around 50,000 clones, about 88% found once. Here the sequenced sample was CD4+ or CD8+ T cells sorted from blood, taken in a trial of the OX40 agonist ivuxolimab. The rearrangement uses TRBV2 and TRBJ2-5; 9 bases line up with TRBD2. This TCR came from an adult with an advanced solid tumor such as melanoma, head and neck, liver or kidney cancer. As DNA, the CDR3 is TGTGCCAGCAGTCCGACTAGCGGTTACCAAGAGACCCAGTACTTC. Protein product: CASSPTSGYQETQYF.